This TCR beta chain emerged from a study of regulatory T cells in long-lasting Graves disease. General study points: TRBV28 was favored in persistent disease, as were TRBJ1-2 and TRBJ2-5.

The time point was: newly diagnosed GD, antithyroid drugs for less than 3 months. The TCR library was made from RNA that had been extracted from PBMCs in TRIzol. A blood draw put approximately 9 milliliters of peripheral blood into EDTA tubes. With iRepertoire HTBI primers and Arm-PCR of CDR3 regions, TCR beta libraries were built. TCRdb recomputed calls from the multiplex PCR reads with MiXCR, one row per CDR3 protein. The repertoire holds some 460,000 distinct CDR3 sequences, 16% seen once, with 9% to 15% in the top ten. Of note for this clonotype: What it recognizes is unknown.

J gave up 5 bases and V 6 bases, and 3 bases lay outside the gene matches. Germline V gene data show CDR1 as MDHEN and CDR2 as SYDVKM. The CDR3 contains 16 residues. This sample also appeared in a second study, on T cells in Graves' hyperthyroidism and ophthalmopathy. That report notes: Blood held most thyroid clonotypes expanded above 0.001 frequency.

This TCR came from a man aged 35-49 years with Graves disease. The chain has TRBV28 and TRBJ2-2; 16 bases match TRBD2. The source material was peripheral blood mononuclear cells (PBMCs), sampled at new diagnosis, from a patient treated with antithyroid drugs. The CDR3 DNA reads as TGTGCCAGCAGAGGGGGACTAGCGGGAGGGACCGGGGAGCTGTTTTTT. Its protein product is CASRGGLAGGTGELFF.